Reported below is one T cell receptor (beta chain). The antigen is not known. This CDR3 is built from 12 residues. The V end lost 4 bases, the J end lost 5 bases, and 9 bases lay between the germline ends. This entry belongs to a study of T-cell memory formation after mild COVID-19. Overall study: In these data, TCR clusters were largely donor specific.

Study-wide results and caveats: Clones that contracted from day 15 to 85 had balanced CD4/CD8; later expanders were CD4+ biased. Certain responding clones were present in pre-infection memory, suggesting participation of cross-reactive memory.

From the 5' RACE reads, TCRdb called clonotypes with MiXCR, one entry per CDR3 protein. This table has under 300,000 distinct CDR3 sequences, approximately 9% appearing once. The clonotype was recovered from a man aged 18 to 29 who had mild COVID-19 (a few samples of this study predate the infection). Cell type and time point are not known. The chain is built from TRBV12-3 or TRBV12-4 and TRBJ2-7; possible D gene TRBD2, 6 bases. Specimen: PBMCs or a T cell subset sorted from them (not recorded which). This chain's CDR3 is CASSWRGHEQYV. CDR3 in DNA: TGTGCCAGCAGTTGGAGGGGCCACGAGCAGTACGTC.